Presented here are 17 T cell receptor beta chains from one specimen sequenced in a study of control samples from healthy donors and cancer patients. Clones were sequenced by immunoSEQ multiplex PCR, and TCRdb holds only the in-frame ones, with some missing. The data contain approximately 180,000 clones, 90% to 95% of them singletons. Sequencing was done on a sample of blood. These receptors all come from a woman aged 18-29 years in good health.

The chain couples TRBV6-5 to TRBJ1-5; D is undetermined. V gave up 0 bases and J gave up 7 bases, with 7 bases separating them. The CDR3 runs 13 residues. The germline CDR1 and CDR2 sequences are MNHEY and SVGAGI. The CDR3 sequence is CASSYSQNQPQHF. The CDR3 DNA is TGTGCCAGCAGTTACTCGCAAAACCAGCCCCAGCATTTT.

The chain joins TRBV28 to TRBJ1-1, with 7 positions matching TRBD1. The CDR3 contains 14 residues. Unmatched junction bases numbered 7, after V lost 9 bases and J lost 0 bases. The germline gives CDR1 MDHEN, CDR2 SYDVKM. The CDR3 coding sequence is TGTGCCAGTGAAAGGGGACAGTTGAACACTGAAGCTTTCTTT. Encoded protein: CASERGQLNTEAFF. Supplemented by reference TRBV28 and TRBJ1-1, the full variable domain reads DVKVTQSSRYLVKRTGEKVFLECVQDMDHENMFWYRQDPGLGLRLIYFSYDVKMKEKGDIPEGYSVSREKKERFSLILESASTNQTSMYLCASERGQLNTEAFFGQGTRLTVV.

The rearrangement uses TRBV28 and TRBJ2-7, with D possibly matching TRBD2 (6 bases). V dropped 7 bases and J dropped 2 bases, with 9 bases sitting between them. Germline loops: CDR1 MDHEN, CDR2 SYDVKM. The CDR3 runs 12 residues. Written as DNA, the CDR3 is TGTGCCAGCACGGGAGAGACCTACGAGCAGTACTTC. Residues: CASTGETYEQYF.

The rearrangement links TRBV24-1 to TRBJ2-2; the D gene is possibly TRBD2 (5 bases). Germline values: CDR1 KGHDR, CDR2 SFDVKD. V lost 5 bases and J lost 6, with 15 bases in between. This CDR3 spans 15 amino acids. For the CDR3, the DNA is TGTGCCACCAGTGCCAAGATCGGGGTGGCCGGGGAGCTGTTTTTT. Amino acids: CATSAKIGVAGELFF.

The CDR3 is CATWADSNTGELFF. CDR3 bases: TGTGCCACCTGGGCAGACTCGAACACCGGGGAGCTGTTTTTT. This chain uses TRBV28 with TRBJ2-2; D not resolved. Germline CDR1 reads MDHEN; CDR2 reads SYDVKM. Between the trimmed V and J ends, which lost 10 bases and 0 bases, there was a span of 12 bases. CDR3 length: 14 residues. Together with reference TRBV28 and TRBJ2-2, the CDR3 gives the full variable domain: DVKVTQSSRYLVKRTGEKVFLECVQDMDHENMFWYRQDPGLGLRLIYFSYDVKMKEKGDIPEGYSVSREKKERFSLILESASTNQTSMYLCATWADSNTGELFFGEGSRLTVL.

The CDR3, as DNA: TGCAGCGTTGAAGACGAATTAACCCCTGAAGCTTTCTTT. It codes for CSVEDELTPEAFF. The chain is built from TRBV29-1 and TRBJ1-1; no definite D call. CDR1 is SQVTM, CDR2 ANQGSEA, per germline. This CDR3 has 13 residues. V lost 0 bases and J 6 bases, leaving 11 bases between the germline ends.

The chain recombines TRBV7-2 with TRBJ1-2; 7 bases align to TRBD1. The germline V gene encodes CDR1 SGHTA and CDR2 FQGNSA. This CDR3 has 14 amino acids. Losses at the gene ends were 5 bases for V and 6 bases for J; bases not matched to a gene: 9. The CDR3: CASSLQGTANGYTF. DNA for the CDR3: TGTGCCAGCAGCCTTCAAGGGACAGCAAATGGCTACACCTTC.

The rearrangement uses TRBV7-8 and TRBJ1-2; a possible D gene is TRBD1 (5 bases). Trimming removed 1 base from V and 8 bases from J, with 11 bases in between. This CDR3 has 13 amino acids. From germline, CDR1 is SGHVS and CDR2 FQNEAQ. The CDR3 loop is CASSLGIGVGYTF. The CDR3 coding sequence is TGTGCCAGCAGCTTAGGGATAGGGGTAGGCTACACCTTC.

The chain carries TRBV19 and TRBJ2-7, with D perhaps TRBD1 (6 bases). The germline CDR1 and CDR2 sequences are LNHDA and SQIVND (reference sequence). The length of the CDR3 is 15 residues. The ends were cut back, 8 bases at V and 4 bases at J, with 21 bases in the middle. The CDR3, as DNA: TGTGCCAGTTCCGGCGGAAGAGGGGGTCGGTACGAGCAGTACTTC. Residues: CASSGGRGGRYEQYF.

The chain joins TRBV19 to TRBJ1-5; tentatively, D is TRBD1 (5 bases). The CDR3 covers 16 residues. Looked up from germline, CDR1 is LNHDA and CDR2 is SQIVND (reference sequence). V was clipped by 4 bases and J by 1 base, with 14 bases between them. The DNA of the CDR3 is TGTGCCAGTAGTAAAATTGGGGGGGAAAGCAATCAGCCCCAGCATTTT. It codes for CASSKIGGESNQPQHF.

The chain recombines TRBV9 with TRBJ2-1; 15 bases match TRBD2. The CDR3 totals 19 residues. Germline lookup yields CDR1 SGDLS and CDR2 YYNGEE. The J segment lost 2 bases and the V segment lost 3 bases, leaving 9 bases of the junction unmatched. For the CDR3, the DNA is TGTGCCAGCAGCGGGCTGGGACTAGCGGGGGGCTCCGCCTACAATGAGCAGTTCTTC. Amino acid sequence: CASSGLGLAGGSAYNEQFF.

V is TRBV28 and J is TRBJ1-1; D uncertain. V was shortened by 4 bases and J by 0 bases, with 12 bases between the two germline ends. Germline V gives CDR1 MDHEN, CDR2 SYDVKM. The CDR3 runs to 15 residues. CDR3: CASSSQPTLNTEAFF. The CDR3 region has the DNA TGTGCCAGCAGTTCACAGCCGACTCTGAACACTGAAGCTTTCTTT.

The chain employs TRBV9 and TRBJ1-3; no firm D call. Trimming left V 3 bases short and J 4 bases short, with 5 bases between. This CDR3 has 12 amino acids. CDR1 and CDR2 (germline): SGDLS, YYNGEE. The CDR3 here is CASSASGNTIYF. Written as DNA, the CDR3 is TGTGCCAGCAGCGCCTCCGGAAACACCATATATTTT.

The V and J genes are TRBV29-1 and TRBJ1-1; D might be TRBD1 (5 bases). The V end lost 2 bases, the J end lost 3 bases, and 16 bases lay between the germline ends. CDR3 size: 15 residues. In germline, CDR1 is SQVTM, CDR2 ANQGSEA. In DNA, the CDR3 is TGCAGCGTTGAACCCCTCAGGGCCCTTTACACTGAAGCTTTCTTT. Amino acids: CSVEPLRALYTEAFF. Full variable domain (outside the CDR3, taken from reference TRBV29-1 and TRBJ1-1): SAVISQKPSRDICQRGTSLTIQCQVDSQVTMMFWYRQQPGQSLTLIATANQGSEATYESGFVIDKFPISRPNLTFSTLTVSNMSPEDSSIYLCSVEPLRALYTEAFFGQGTRLTVV.

This rearrangement joins TRBV6-6 to TRBJ2-1, with D tentatively TRBD1 (6 bases). This CDR3 contains 14 residues. Between the trimmed V and J ends, which lost 6 bases and 6 bases, there was a span of 15 bases. Germline CDR1 reads MNHNY; CDR2 reads SVGAGI (reference sequence). This chain's CDR3 is CASRSQGSGNEQFF. Written as DNA, the CDR3 is TGTGCCAGCAGGAGTCAGGGGTCAGGCAATGAGCAGTTCTTC.

The chain carries TRBV27 and TRBJ1-2, with no clear D. V gave up 4 bases and J gave up 8 bases, with 23 bases separating them. This CDR3 contains 16 residues. Germline CDR1 reads MNHEY; CDR2 reads SMNVEV (reference sequence). CDR3 region: CASSSQPRAPRQGYTF. CDR3 bases: TGTGCCAGCAGTTCCCAACCTCGGGCCCCCCGGCAGGGCTACACCTTC.

This chain connects TRBV29-1 to TRBJ1-4; maybe TRBD1 (6 bases). Trimming shortened V by 2 bases and J by 8 bases, and 12 bases separated the two germline ends. Germline V gene sequence: CDR1 SQVTM, CDR2 ANQGSEA. The CDR3 spans 13 residues. CDR3 sequence reads: CSVEIQGNEKLFF. Here the CDR3 DNA reads TGCAGCGTTGAAATACAGGGCAACGAAAAACTGTTTTTT.